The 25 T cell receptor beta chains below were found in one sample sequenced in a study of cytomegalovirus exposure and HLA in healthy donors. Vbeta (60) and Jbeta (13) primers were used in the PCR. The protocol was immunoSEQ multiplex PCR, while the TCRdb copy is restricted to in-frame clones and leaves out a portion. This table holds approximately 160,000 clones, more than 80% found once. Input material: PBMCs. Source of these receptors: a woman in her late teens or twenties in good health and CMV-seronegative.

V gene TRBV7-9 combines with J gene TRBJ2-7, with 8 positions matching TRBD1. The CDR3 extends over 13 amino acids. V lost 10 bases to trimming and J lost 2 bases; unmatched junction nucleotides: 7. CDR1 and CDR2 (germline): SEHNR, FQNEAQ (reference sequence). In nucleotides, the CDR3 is TGTGCCACCACGGGACAGGAGGCCTACGAGCAGTACTTC. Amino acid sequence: CATTGQEAYEQYF.

The CDR3 loop is CASSAKTRYYNEQFF. The CDR3 coding sequence is TGTGCCAGTAGTGCCAAGACTAGGTACTACAATGAGCAGTTCTTC. The chain couples TRBV19 to TRBJ2-1, with D possibly TRBD2 on 6 matching bases. This CDR3 is 15 amino acids long. The germline gives CDR1 LNHDA, CDR2 SQIVND (reference sequence). V was cut by 5 bases and J by 3 bases, with 14 bases left in between.

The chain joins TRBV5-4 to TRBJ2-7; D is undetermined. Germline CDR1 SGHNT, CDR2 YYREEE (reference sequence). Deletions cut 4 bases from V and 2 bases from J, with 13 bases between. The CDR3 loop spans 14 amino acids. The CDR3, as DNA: TGTGCCAGCAGCAAGCTAGGAAATCCCTACGAGCAGTACTTC. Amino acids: CASSKLGNPYEQYF.

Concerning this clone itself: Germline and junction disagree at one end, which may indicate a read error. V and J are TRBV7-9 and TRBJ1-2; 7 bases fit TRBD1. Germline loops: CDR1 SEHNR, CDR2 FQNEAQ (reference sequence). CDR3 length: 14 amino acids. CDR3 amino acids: CSSSKGQTDPRYTF. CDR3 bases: TGTTCCAGCAGTAAGGGACAGACCGACCCCCGCTACACCTTC. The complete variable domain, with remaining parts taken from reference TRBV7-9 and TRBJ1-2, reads DTGVSQNPRHKITKRGQNVTFRCDPISEHNRLYWYRQTLGQGPEFLTYFQNEAQLEKSRLLSDRFSAERPKGSFSTLEIQRTEQGDSAMYLCSSSKGQTDPRYTFGSGTRLTVV.

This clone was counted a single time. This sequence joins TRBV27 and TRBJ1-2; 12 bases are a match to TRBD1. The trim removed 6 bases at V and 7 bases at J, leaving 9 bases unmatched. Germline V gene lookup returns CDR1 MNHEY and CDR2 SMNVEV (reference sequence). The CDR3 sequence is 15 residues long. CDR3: CASRRPGQGAFGYTF. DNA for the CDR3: TGTGCCAGCAGGCGTCCGGGACAGGGGGCCTTTGGCTACACCTTC.

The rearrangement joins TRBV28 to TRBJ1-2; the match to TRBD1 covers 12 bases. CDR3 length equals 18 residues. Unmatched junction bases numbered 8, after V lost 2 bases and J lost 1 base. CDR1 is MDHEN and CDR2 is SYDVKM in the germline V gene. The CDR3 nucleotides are TGTGCCAGCAGTTTAGCACCGGGACAGGGGGCGCGTAACTATGGCTACACCTTC. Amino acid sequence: CASSLAPGQGARNYGYTF.

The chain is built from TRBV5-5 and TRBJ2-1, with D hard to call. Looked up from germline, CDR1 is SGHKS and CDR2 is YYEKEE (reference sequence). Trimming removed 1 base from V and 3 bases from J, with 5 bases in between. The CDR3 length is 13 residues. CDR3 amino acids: CASSLFRYNEQFF. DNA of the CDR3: TGTGCCAGCAGCTTGTTTCGCTACAATGAGCAGTTCTTC. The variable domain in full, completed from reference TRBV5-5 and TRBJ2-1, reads DAGVTQSPTHLIKTRGQQVTLRCSPISGHKSVSWYQQVLGQGPQFIFQYYEKEERGRGNFPDRFSARQFPNYSSELNVNALLLGDSALYLCASSLFRYNEQFFGPGTRLTVL.

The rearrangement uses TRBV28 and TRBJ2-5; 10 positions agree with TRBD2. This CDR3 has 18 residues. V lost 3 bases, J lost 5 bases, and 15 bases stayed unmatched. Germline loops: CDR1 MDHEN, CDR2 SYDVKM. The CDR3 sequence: CASSFVGLAGAPRETQYF. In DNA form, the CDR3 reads TGTGCCAGCAGTTTTGTGGGTCTAGCGGGAGCCCCTCGGGAGACCCAGTACTTC.

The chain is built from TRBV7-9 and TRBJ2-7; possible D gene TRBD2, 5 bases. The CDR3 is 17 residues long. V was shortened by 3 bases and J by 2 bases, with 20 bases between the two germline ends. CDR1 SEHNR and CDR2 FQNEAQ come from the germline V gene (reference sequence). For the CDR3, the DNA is TGTGCCAGCAGCTTGTGGCGGGTGGGGTATAGAACCTACGAGCAGTACTTC. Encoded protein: CASSLWRVGYRTYEQYF.

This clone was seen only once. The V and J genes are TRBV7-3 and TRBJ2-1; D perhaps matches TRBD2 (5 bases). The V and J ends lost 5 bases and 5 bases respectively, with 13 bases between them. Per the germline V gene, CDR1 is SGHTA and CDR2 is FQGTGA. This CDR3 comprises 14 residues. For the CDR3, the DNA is TGTGCCAGCAGCCTGACGTCGGGAAACAATGAGCAGTTCTTC. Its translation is CASSLTSGNNEQFF.

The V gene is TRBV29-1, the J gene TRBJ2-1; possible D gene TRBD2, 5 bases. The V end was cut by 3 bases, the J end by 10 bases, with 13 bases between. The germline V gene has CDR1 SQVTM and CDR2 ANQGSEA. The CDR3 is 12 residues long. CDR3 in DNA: TGCAGCGTTGACGTCTCCGCGGGCGAGCAGTTCTTC. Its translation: CSVDVSAGEQFF.

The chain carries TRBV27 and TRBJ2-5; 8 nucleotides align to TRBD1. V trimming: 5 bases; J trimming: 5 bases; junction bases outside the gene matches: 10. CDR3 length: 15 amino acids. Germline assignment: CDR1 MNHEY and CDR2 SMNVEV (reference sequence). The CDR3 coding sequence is TGTGCCAGCAGTCCCCTCGACAGGGGCGCCGAGACCCAGTACTTC. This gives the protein CASSPLDRGAETQYF.

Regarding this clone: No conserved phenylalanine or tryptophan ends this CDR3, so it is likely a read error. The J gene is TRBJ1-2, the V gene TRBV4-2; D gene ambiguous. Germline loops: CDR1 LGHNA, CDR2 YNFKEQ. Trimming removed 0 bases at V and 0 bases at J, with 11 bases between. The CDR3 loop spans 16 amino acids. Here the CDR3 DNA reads TGTGCCAGCAGCCAAGACACAAGTAAATCTAACTATGGCTACACCCTC. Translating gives CASSQDTSKSNYGYTL.

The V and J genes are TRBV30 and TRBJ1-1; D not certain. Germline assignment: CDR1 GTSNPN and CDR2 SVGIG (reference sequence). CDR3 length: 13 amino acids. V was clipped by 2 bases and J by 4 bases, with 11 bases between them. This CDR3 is CAWSLKSGTEAFF. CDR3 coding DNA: TGTGCCTGGAGTTTGAAGTCGGGCACTGAAGCTTTCTTT.

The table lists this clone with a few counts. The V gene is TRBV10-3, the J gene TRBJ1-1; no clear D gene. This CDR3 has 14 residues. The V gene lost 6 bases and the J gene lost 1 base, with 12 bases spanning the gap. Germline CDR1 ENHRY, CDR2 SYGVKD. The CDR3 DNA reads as TGTGCCATCAGGTCCCGGGATTCGAACACTGAAGCTTTCTTT. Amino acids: CAIRSRDSNTEAFF.

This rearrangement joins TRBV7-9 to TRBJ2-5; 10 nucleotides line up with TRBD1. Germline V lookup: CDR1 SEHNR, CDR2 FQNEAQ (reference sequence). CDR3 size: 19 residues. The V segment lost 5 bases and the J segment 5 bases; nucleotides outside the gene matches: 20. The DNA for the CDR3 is TGTGCCAGCAGCCGTCCCCTCTCCTTGACAGGGGGCTTGGGGGAGACCCAGTACTTC. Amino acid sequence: CASSRPLSLTGGLGETQYF.

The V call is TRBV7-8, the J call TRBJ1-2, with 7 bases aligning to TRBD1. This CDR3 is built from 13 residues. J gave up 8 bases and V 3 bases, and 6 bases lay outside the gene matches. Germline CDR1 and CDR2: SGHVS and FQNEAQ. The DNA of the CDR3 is TGTGCCAGCAGCTTGGGGACAGCGGCCGGCTACACCTTC. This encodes CASSLGTAAGYTF. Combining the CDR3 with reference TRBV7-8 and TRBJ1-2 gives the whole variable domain GAGVSQSPRYKVAKRGQDVALRCDPISGHVSLFWYQQALGQGPEFLTYFQNEAQLDKSGLPSDRFFAERPEGSVSTLKIQRTQQEDSAVYLCASSLGTAAGYTFGSGTRLTVV.

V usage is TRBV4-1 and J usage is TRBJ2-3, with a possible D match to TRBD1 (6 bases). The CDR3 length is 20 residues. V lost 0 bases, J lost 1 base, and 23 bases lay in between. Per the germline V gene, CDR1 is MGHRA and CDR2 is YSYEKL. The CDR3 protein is CASSQDPGRTVVRGTDTQYF. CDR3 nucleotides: TGCGCCAGCAGCCAAGACCCGGGTAGGACAGTAGTCCGTGGCACAGATACGCAGTATTTT.

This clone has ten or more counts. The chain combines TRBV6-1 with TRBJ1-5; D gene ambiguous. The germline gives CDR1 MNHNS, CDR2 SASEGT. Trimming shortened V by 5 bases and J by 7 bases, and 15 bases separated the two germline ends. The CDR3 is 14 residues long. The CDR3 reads CASSMSTEGQPQHF. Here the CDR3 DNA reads TGTGCCAGCAGTATGAGTACCGAGGGACAGCCCCAGCATTTT.

CDR3 region: CASTEGRRGSHGNQPQHF. DNA for the CDR3: TGTGCCAGCACCGAGGGAAGGAGGGGAAGCCATGGCAATCAGCCCCAGCATTTT. The V call is TRBV21-1, the J call TRBJ1-5. TRBV21-1 is a known pseudogene. The CDR3 is 18 amino acids.

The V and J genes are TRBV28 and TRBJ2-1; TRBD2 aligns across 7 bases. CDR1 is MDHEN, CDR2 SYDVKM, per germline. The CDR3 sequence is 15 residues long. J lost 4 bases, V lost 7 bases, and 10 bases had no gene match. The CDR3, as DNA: TGTGCCAGCACCCACTCGGGGACTACATACAATGAGCAGTTCTTC. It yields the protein CASTHSGTTYNEQFF.

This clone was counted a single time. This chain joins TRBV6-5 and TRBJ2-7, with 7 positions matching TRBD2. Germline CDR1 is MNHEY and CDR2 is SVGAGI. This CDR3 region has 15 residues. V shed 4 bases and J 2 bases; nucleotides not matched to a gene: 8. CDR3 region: CASSSRFAGAYEQYF. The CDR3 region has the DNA TGTGCCAGCAGTTCCCGGTTTGCGGGAGCCTACGAGCAGTACTTC.

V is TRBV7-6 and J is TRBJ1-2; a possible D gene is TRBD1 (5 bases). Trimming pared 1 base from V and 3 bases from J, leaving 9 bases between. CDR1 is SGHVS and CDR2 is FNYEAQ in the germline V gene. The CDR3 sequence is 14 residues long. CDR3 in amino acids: CASSLGREDYGYTF. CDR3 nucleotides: TGTGCCAGCAGCTTAGGCAGGGAGGACTATGGCTACACCTTC.

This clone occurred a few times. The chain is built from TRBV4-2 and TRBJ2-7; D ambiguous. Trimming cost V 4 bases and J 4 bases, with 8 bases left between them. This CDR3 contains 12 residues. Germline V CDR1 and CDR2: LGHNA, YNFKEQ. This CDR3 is CASSPRQYEQYF. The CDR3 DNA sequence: TGTGCCAGCAGCCCCAGGCAATACGAGCAGTACTTC.

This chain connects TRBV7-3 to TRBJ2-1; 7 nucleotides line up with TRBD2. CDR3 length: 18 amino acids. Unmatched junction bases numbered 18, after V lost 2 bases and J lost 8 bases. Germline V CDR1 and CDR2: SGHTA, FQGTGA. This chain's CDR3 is CASSLSRGAGRFGDEQFF. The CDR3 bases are TGTGCCAGCAGCTTATCGCGAGGAGCCGGGAGGTTTGGCGATGAGCAGTTCTTC. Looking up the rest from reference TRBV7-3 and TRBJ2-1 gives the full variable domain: GAGVSQTPSNKVTEKGKYVELRCDPISGHTALYWYRQSLGQGPEFLIYFQGTGAADDSGLPNDRFFAVRPEGSVSTLKIQRTERGDSAVYLCASSLSRGAGRFGDEQFFGPGTRLTVL.